Shown below are 30 T cell receptor beta chains from a single sample sequenced in a study of TIL therapy for anti-PD-1-resistant metastatic lung cancer. Time point of the sample: pre-treatment sample, taken before nivolumab and TIL therapy. The immunoSEQ assay was v3. The table came from immunoSEQ multiplex PCR; TCRdb's copy has only in-frame clones and leaves some out. The data contain fewer than 65,000 clones, 75% to 85% of them seen just once; the ten biggest clones take up roughly 3%. This material consisted of blood, taken at baseline. Source of these receptors: a person aged 25-85 years with non-small cell lung cancer.

The chain uses TRBV27 and TRBJ1-2; maybe TRBD1 (5 bases). This CDR3 comprises 15 residues. CDR1 MNHEY and CDR2 SMNVEV come from the germline V gene (reference sequence). Trimming shortened V by 6 bases and J by 7 bases, and 21 bases separated the two germline ends. The CDR3 loop is CASSPWTPRAGGYTF. CDR3 nucleotide sequence: TGTGCCAGCAGCCCTTGGACACCGAGGGCTGGTGGCTACACCTTC.

This clone was recorded once. V and J are TRBV18 and TRBJ2-5; D remains ambiguous. The CDR3 covers 16 residues. Germline V gene lookup returns CDR1 KGHSH and CDR2 LQKENI. V lost 3 bases to trimming and J lost 1 base, with 15 bases between them. The CDR3 DNA follows: TGTGCCAGCTCACCCAACGCCCAGGTGGGCCAAGAGACCCAGTACTTC. Its protein is CASSPNAQVGQETQYF.

V gene TRBV9 combines with J gene TRBJ1-6; the match to TRBD1 covers 11 bases. Unmatched junction bases numbered 2, after V lost 1 base and J lost 2 bases. CDR3 length: 17 residues. Germline V CDR1 and CDR2: SGDLS, YYNGEE. The CDR3 loop is CASSVRDRGTYNSPLHF. The CDR3 bases are TGTGCCAGCAGCGTACGGGACAGGGGGACCTATAATTCACCCCTCCACTTT. The full variable domain, its missing parts supplied by reference TRBV9 and TRBJ1-6, is DSGVTQTPKHLITATGQRVTLRCSPRSGDLSVYWYQQSLDQGLQFLIQYYNGEERAKGNILERFSAQQFPDLHSELNLSSLELGDSALYFCASSVRDRGTYNSPLHFGNGTRLTVT.

This chain uses TRBV6-5 with TRBJ2-1; D assignment may be TRBD1 or TRBD2 (5 bases each). The V and J ends lost 5 bases and 5 bases respectively, with 16 bases between them. CDR1 and CDR2 (germline): MNHEY, SVGAGI. CDR3 size: 15 residues. CDR3 sequence (DNA): TGTGCCAGCAGTCCTTATGGGGGTATTGACAATGAGCAGTTCTTC. It specifies CASSPYGGIDNEQFF.

The chain employs TRBV24-1 and TRBJ2-7; the D gene is possibly TRBD1 (6 bases). V was cut by 4 bases and J by 6 bases, with 15 bases left in between. From germline, CDR1 is KGHDR and CDR2 SFDVKD. This CDR3 contains 14 residues. CDR3 region: CATSDARGSGEQYF. The CDR3 DNA reads TGTGCCACCAGTGACGCCAGGGGTTCTGGCGAGCAGTACTTC.

The chain carries TRBV6-5 and TRBJ2-1, with a weak D call TRBD1 (6 bases). CDR1 and CDR2 (germline): MNHEY, SVGAGI. This CDR3 has 15 residues. With 0 bases removed from V and 3 bases from J, the gap between germline ends came to 9 bases. The CDR3 sequence is CASSYSGASYNEQFF. The CDR3 DNA sequence: TGTGCCAGCAGTTACTCGGGGGCCAGCTACAATGAGCAGTTCTTC.

This chain connects TRBV11-2 to TRBJ2-7, with 7 nucleotides matching TRBD1. Germline V gene data show CDR1 as SGHAT and CDR2 as FQNNGV. The CDR3 length is 13 residues. With V trimmed by 4 bases and J by 6 bases, 6 bases remained unmatched. CDR3: CASSSGQVGEQYF. In DNA form, the CDR3 reads TGTGCCAGCAGCTCTGGACAGGTCGGCGAGCAGTACTTC.

This clone was counted only a few times. This rearrangement joins TRBV6-1 to TRBJ1-6; D is unclear. The CDR3 is 15 residues long. V was clipped by 2 bases and J by 2 bases, with 7 bases between them. Germline CDR1 MNHNS, CDR2 SASEGT. For the CDR3, the DNA is TGTGCCAGCAGTGAATGGGCACCCTATAATTCACCCCTCCACTTT. Amino acid sequence: CASSEWAPYNSPLHF.

The chain employs TRBV6-6 and TRBJ2-3; 7 nucleotides match TRBD1. V shed 9 bases, J shed 4 bases, and the junction held 10 bases outside the gene matches. Germline V gene sequence: CDR1 MNHNY, CDR2 SVGAGI (reference sequence). The CDR3 is made up of 14 amino acids. The CDR3 DNA follows: TGTGCCAGTGCCGGGACAGAAAGTTCAGATACGCAGTATTTT. It yields the protein CASAGTESSDTQYF.

V usage is TRBV19 and J usage is TRBJ2-2; TRBD1 agrees at 11 bases. Germline V CDR1 and CDR2: LNHDA, SQIVND (reference sequence). The V and J ends lost 9 bases and 1 base, in that order; junction bases with no gene match: 13. The CDR3 runs 18 residues. This chain's CDR3 is CASVKGQGAIMNTGELFF. CDR3 DNA sequence: TGTGCCAGCGTCAAAGGACAGGGGGCCATTATGAACACCGGGGAGCTGTTTTTT. The full variable domain, rest sourced from reference TRBV19 and TRBJ2-2, is DGGITQSPKYLFRKEGQNVTLSCEQNLNHDAMYWYRQDPGQGLRLIYYSQIVNDFQKGDIAEGYSVSREKKESFPLTVTSAQKNPTAFYLCASVKGQGAIMNTGELFFGEGSRLTVL.

This clone was detected only once. V is TRBV6-5 and J is TRBJ2-7; a weak D match, TRBD1 (5 bases). V dropped 6 bases and J dropped 1 base, with 10 bases sitting between them. Germline V gives CDR1 MNHEY, CDR2 SVGAGI. This CDR3 is built from 13 residues. The CDR3 DNA sequence: TGTGCCAGCAGAGCAGCAGGGTCCTACGAGCAGTACTTC. Translated: CASRAAGSYEQYF.

The chain uses TRBV19 and TRBJ2-3; D call uncertain. There are 13 residues in the CDR3. CDR1 LNHDA and CDR2 SQIVND come from the germline V gene (reference sequence). The V end was cut by 7 bases, the J end by 3 bases, with 11 bases between. The CDR3 bases are TGTGCCAGTAAATATGTGGGAACAGATACGCAGTATTTT. Its translation: CASKYVGTDTQYF.

V and J are TRBV5-4 and TRBJ1-3; 7 nucleotides line up with TRBD1. V shed 4 bases, J shed 9 bases, and the junction held 10 bases outside the gene matches. Germline V lookup: CDR1 SGHNT, CDR2 YYREEE (reference sequence). The CDR3 is 14 amino acids. CDR3 sequence reads: CASSRDRALGTIYF. DNA of the CDR3: TGTGCCAGCAGCCGCGACAGGGCGTTAGGCACCATATATTTT.

The chain couples TRBV7-3 to TRBJ2-5, with TRBD2 identical over 8 bases. Germline V gene lookup returns CDR1 SGHTA and CDR2 FQGTGA. Losses at the gene ends were 5 bases for V and 2 bases for J; bases not matched to a gene: 7. The CDR3 runs 15 residues. CDR3 DNA sequence: TGTGCCAGCAGCCCCCAAGCGGGGGCTCAAGAGACCCAGTACTTC. Protein: CASSPQAGAQETQYF. Full variable domain (rest looked up from reference TRBV7-3 and TRBJ2-5): GAGVSQTPSNKVTEKGKYVELRCDPISGHTALYWYRQSLGQGPEFLIYFQGTGAADDSGLPNDRFFAVRPEGSVSTLKIQRTERGDSAVYLCASSPQAGAQETQYFGPGTRLLVL.

The chain links TRBV9 to TRBJ1-2; D uncertain. The germline gives CDR1 SGDLS, CDR2 YYNGEE. The length of the CDR3 is 11 residues. V gave up 2 bases and J gave up 1 base, with 0 bases separating them. The CDR3 spells CASSVNYGYTF. The CDR3 DNA reads TGTGCCAGCAGCGTTAACTATGGCTACACCTTC.

This clone was detected once. V is TRBV30 and J is TRBJ1-2; 7 bases match TRBD1. Trimming at V came to 0 bases and at J to 1 base, leaving 2 bases not matched to a gene. Germline V gives CDR1 GTSNPN, CDR2 SVGIG (reference sequence). This CDR3 has 14 residues. This CDR3 is CAWSVTGFNYGYTF. DNA for the CDR3: TGTGCCTGGAGTGTGACAGGGTTTAACTATGGCTACACCTTC.

The rearrangement links TRBV28 to TRBJ1-5; tentatively, D is TRBD1 (5 bases). The CDR3 length is 14 residues. In germline, CDR1 is MDHEN, CDR2 SYDVKM. Trimming stripped 2 bases from V and 6 bases from J, with 11 bases between. As DNA, the CDR3 is TGTGCCAGCAGTTTAAGGAGGGGACCTCAGCCCCAGCATTTT. Translated: CASSLRRGPQPQHF. The whole variable domain, remainder taken from reference TRBV28 and TRBJ1-5, is DVKVTQSSRYLVKRTGEKVFLECVQDMDHENMFWYRQDPGLGLRLIYFSYDVKMKEKGDIPEGYSVSREKKERFSLILESASTNQTSMYLCASSLRRGPQPQHFGDGTRLSIL.

The V call is TRBV10-2, the J call TRBJ2-1, with TRBD1 as a possible D gene (6 bases). Trimming stripped 6 bases from V and 7 bases from J, with 13 bases between. Germline CDR1 reads WSHSY; CDR2 reads SAAADI. The CDR3 consists of 13 residues. The CDR3 sequence is CASRWFQGNEQFF. The CDR3 nucleotides read TGCGCCAGCAGATGGTTCCAGGGGAATGAGCAGTTCTTC.

This clone came up a few times. This sequence joins TRBV27 and TRBJ1-5, with D hard to call. Germline-derived CDR1 and CDR2 are MNHEY and SMNVEV (reference sequence). V lost 6 bases to trimming and J lost 5 bases, with 11 bases between them. This CDR3 comprises 13 residues. The DNA for the CDR3 is TGTGCCAGCAGCCCAGCCCGTCATCAGCCCCAGCATTTT. It codes for CASSPARHQPQHF.

The chain has TRBV7-2 and TRBJ2-5; D ambiguous. Per germline, CDR1 SGHTA and CDR2 FQGNSA. The CDR3 consists of 15 residues. V lost 5 bases, J lost 5 bases, and 18 bases lay in between. In nucleotides, the CDR3 is TGTGCCAGCAGCCGGACCCGAGGATATGAGGAGACCCAGTACTTC. This sequence encodes CASSRTRGYEETQYF.

This clone was counted many times. The rearrangement joins TRBV6-5 to TRBJ2-7, with a weak D call TRBD1 (5 bases). V lost 4 bases and J 3 bases, leaving 7 bases between the germline ends. The CDR3 has 12 residues. Per the germline V gene, CDR1 is MNHEY and CDR2 is SVGAGI. The CDR3 DNA reads as TGTGCCAGCAGTTTAACAGGCTACGAGCAGTACTTC. It specifies CASSLTGYEQYF.

The chain recombines TRBV19 with TRBJ2-1, with D perhaps being TRBD1 or TRBD2 (5 bases each). The CDR3 runs to 13 residues. Germline lookup yields CDR1 LNHDA and CDR2 SQIVND (reference sequence). Deletions cut 4 bases from V and 8 bases from J, with 12 bases between. CDR3 coding DNA: TGTGCCAGTAGTAAAACTAGAGGGGATGAGCAGTTCTTC. It yields the protein CASSKTRGDEQFF.

This rearrangement joins TRBV30 to TRBJ1-4; perhaps TRBD1 as D (5 bases). The V end lost 2 bases, the J end lost 0 bases, and 13 bases lay between the germline ends. This CDR3 has 16 residues. CDR1 and CDR2 from the germline V gene are GTSNPN and SVGIG (reference sequence). The CDR3 spells CAWSTARQPTNEKLFF. CDR3 nucleotide sequence: TGTGCCTGGAGTACCGCCCGACAGCCAACTAATGAAAAACTGTTTTTT.

The chain employs TRBV19 and TRBJ1-2; the D is unclear. CDR3 length: 15 amino acids. The germline V and J ends were trimmed by 7 bases and 0 bases, with 15 bases remaining between them. Germline CDR1 is LNHDA and CDR2 is SQIVND (reference sequence). CDR3 loop: CASTLDRGPNYGYTF. The CDR3 DNA reads TGTGCCAGTACCTTGGACCGCGGACCTAACTATGGCTACACCTTC.

This clone was observed a single time. This chain connects TRBV6-5 to TRBJ2-2; tentatively, D is TRBD1 (6 bases). CDR1 and CDR2 (germline): MNHEY, SVGAGI. Trimming pared 6 bases from V and 4 bases from J, leaving 15 bases between. This CDR3 is built from 15 residues. For the CDR3, the DNA is TGTGCCAGCAGGGGGTCCAGGGGAACCACCGGGGAGCTGTTTTTT. This sequence encodes CASRGSRGTTGELFF.

This chain's CDR3 is CASSPPDSAYEQYF. The CDR3 DNA reads TGCGCCAGCAGCCCGCCGGACAGTGCCTACGAGCAGTACTTC. The chain employs TRBV4-1 and TRBJ2-7, with D possibly matching TRBD1 (6 bases). V shed 4 bases and J shed 2 bases, with 12 bases lying between them. This CDR3 comprises 14 residues. Germline-derived CDR1 and CDR2 are MGHRA and YSYEKL.

The V and J genes are TRBV27 and TRBJ1-2, with TRBD1 identical over 8 bases. The ends lost 5 bases at V and 6 bases at J; junction bases unmatched: 8. The CDR3 consists of 14 residues. Looked up from germline, CDR1 is MNHEY and CDR2 is SMNVEV (reference sequence). The chain's CDR3 is CASSTTGQVDGYTF. As DNA, the CDR3 is TGTGCCAGCAGTACAACGGGACAGGTTGATGGCTACACCTTC.

This clone was picked up one time. The rearrangement joins TRBV5-1 to TRBJ2-2; TRBD1 aligns across 7 bases. This CDR3 has 15 amino acids. Unmatched junction bases numbered 5, after V lost 4 bases and J lost 2 bases. The germline CDR1 and CDR2 sequences are SGHRS and YFSETQ. The CDR3 region is CASSQGQTNTGELFF. The CDR3, as DNA: TGCGCCAGCAGCCAGGGACAGACCAACACCGGGGAGCTGTTTTTT.

The chain combines TRBV3-1 (or the pseudogene TRBV3-2) with TRBJ1-6; TRBD1 might be the D (5 bases). The germline V gene has CDR1 LGHDT and CDR2 YNNKEL (reference sequence). V gave up 0 bases and J gave up 16 bases, with 19 bases separating them. The CDR3 length is 15 residues. CDR3 amino acids: CASSQDRGRGWGLHF. The DNA for the CDR3 is TGTGCCAGCAGCCAAGATAGGGGCCGGGGTTGGGGGCTCCACTTT.

The V call is TRBV30, the J call TRBJ2-5; D unresolved. CDR1 and CDR2 (germline): GTSNPN, SVGIG (reference sequence). V lost 5 bases to trimming and J lost 5 bases, with 15 bases between them. CDR3 size: 13 residues. CDR3 nucleotides: TGTGCCTGGTCCTGGCCTGGAAGCGAGACCCAGTACTTC. This encodes CAWSWPGSETQYF.